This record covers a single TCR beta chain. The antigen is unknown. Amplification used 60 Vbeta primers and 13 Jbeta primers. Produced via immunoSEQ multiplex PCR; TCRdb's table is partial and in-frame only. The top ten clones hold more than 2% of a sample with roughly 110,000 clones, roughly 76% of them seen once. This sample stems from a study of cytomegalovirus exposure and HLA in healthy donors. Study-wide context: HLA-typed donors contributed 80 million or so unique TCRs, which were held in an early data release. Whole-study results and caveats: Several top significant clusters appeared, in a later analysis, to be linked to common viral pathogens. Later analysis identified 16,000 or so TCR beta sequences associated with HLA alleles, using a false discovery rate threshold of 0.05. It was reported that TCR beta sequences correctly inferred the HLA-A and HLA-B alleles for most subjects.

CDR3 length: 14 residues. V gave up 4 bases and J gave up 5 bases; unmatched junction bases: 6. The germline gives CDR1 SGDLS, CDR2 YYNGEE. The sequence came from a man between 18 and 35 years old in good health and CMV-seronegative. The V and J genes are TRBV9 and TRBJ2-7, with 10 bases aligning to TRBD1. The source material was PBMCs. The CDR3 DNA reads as TGTGCCAGCAGCTGGCGGGGGACAGGGGACGAGCAGTACTTC. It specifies CASSWRGTGDEQYF.